The 13 T cell receptor beta chains listed next were all sequenced from one sample in a study of CD8 T cells in ankylosing spondylitis. Whole-study findings and limits: Blood from ankylosing spondylitis patients appeared to carry a characteristic eight-variant TCR beta motif.

MiXCR was run by TCRdb on the 5' RACE reads, yielding one entry per CDR3 protein. The repertoire consists of 470,000 or so distinct CDR3 sequences, with about 24% occurring once and the leading ten covering about 0.92%. Antigens for these TCRs are unknown. The sample was blood, either unsorted or a sorted T cell fraction (not recorded which). The receptors derive from a male donor with ankylosing spondylitis.

The sample holds a few counts of this clonotype. The CDR3 DNA reads TGCAGCGTTAGAGGGCAGGGGCGCGTCAATGAGCAGTTCTTC. Translated, it gives CSVRGQGRVNEQFF. J is TRBJ2-1 and V is TRBV29-1; D is perhaps TRBD1 (6 bases). Trimming pared 5 bases from V and 6 bases from J, leaving 17 bases between. From germline, CDR1 is SQVTM and CDR2 ANQGSEA. The CDR3 contains 14 residues.

J is TRBJ2-5 and V is TRBV11-3; D is possibly TRBD2 (6 bases). CDR3 length: 15 residues. Trimming took off 3 bases at V and 1 base at J, with 12 bases between the two ends. Looked up from germline, CDR1 is SGHNT and CDR2 is YENEEA. CDR3 region: CASSFRGRPQETQYF. CDR3 DNA sequence: TGTGCCAGCAGCTTTCGGGGGAGACCCCAAGAGACCCAGTACTTC.

This clonotype has at least ten counts. A junction boundary mismatches the germline segment, possibly from a read error. The CDR3 reads CASSLPQETQYF. As DNA, the CDR3 is TGTGCCAGCAGCTTACCCCAAGAGACCCAGTACTTC. The chain carries TRBV5-1 and TRBJ2-5; D ambiguous. The CDR3 covers 12 residues. The germline CDR1 and CDR2 sequences are SGHRS and YFSETQ.

This clonotype was found a few times. The chain employs TRBV15 and TRBJ2-1; TRBD2 matches 8 bases. CDR1 LNHNV and CDR2 YYDKDF come from the germline V gene (reference sequence). J gave up 3 bases and V 7 bases, and 11 bases lay outside the gene matches. The CDR3 loop spans 16 amino acids. DNA of the CDR3: TGTGCCACCAACAACCGGGGGACTAGAAACTACAATGAGCAGTTCTTC. It is translated as CATNNRGTRNYNEQFF. The full variable domain, rest sourced from reference TRBV15 and TRBJ2-1, is DAMVIQNPRYQVTQFGKPVTLSCSQTLNHNVMYWYQQKSSQAPKLLFHYYDKDFNNEADTPDNFQSRRPNTSFCFLDIRSPGLGDTAMYLCATNNRGTRNYNEQFFGPGTRLTVL.

J is TRBJ1-1 and V is TRBV6-2 or TRBV6-3, with TRBD1 matching over 8 bases. The trim removed 3 bases at V and 0 bases at J, leaving 12 bases unmatched. Germline CDR1 and CDR2: MNHEY and SVGEGT. This CDR3 region has 18 residues. In DNA form, the CDR3 reads TGTGCCAGCAGTTATACATCCGGGACAGGAGAAATGAACACTGAAGCTTTCTTT. Its protein is CASSYTSGTGEMNTEAFF.

The gene calls are TRBV12-5 and TRBJ1-1, with unresolved D. CDR3 length: 16 residues. V was cut by 2 bases and J by 1 base, with 14 bases left in between. Germline assignment: CDR1 LGHNT and CDR2 FRNRAP. The CDR3 bases are TGTGCTAGTGGTTTGTATCCCCCCCAAGCGAACACTGAAGCTTTCTTT. Its protein is CASGLYPPQANTEAFF.

This clonotype was observed a handful of times. This chain uses TRBV15 with TRBJ1-2; possibly TRBD1 for D (6 bases). CDR1 is LNHNV and CDR2 is YYDKDF in the germline V gene (reference sequence). The CDR3 spans 13 residues. Trimming shortened V by 1 base and J by 8 bases, and 11 bases separated the two germline ends. The CDR3, as DNA: TGTGCCACCAGCAGAGGGGGGGCTGGAGGCTACACCTTC. It yields the protein CATSRGGAGGYTF. Complete variable domain (other parts from reference TRBV15 and TRBJ1-2): DAMVIQNPRYQVTQFGKPVTLSCSQTLNHNVMYWYQQKSSQAPKLLFHYYDKDFNNEADTPDNFQSRRPNTSFCFLDIRSPGLGDTAMYLCATSRGGAGGYTFGSGTRLTVV.

The DNA of the CDR3 is TGTGCCAGCAGCCAAGATGGGACTAGCGGGTTCAATGAGCAGTTCTTC. Its protein is CASSQDGTSGFNEQFF. This sequence joins TRBV3-1 and TRBJ2-1; TRBD2 matches 12 bases. The junction had 3 bases not matched to a gene; V was cut back by 0 bases and J by 6 bases. The germline V gene encodes CDR1 LGHDT and CDR2 YNNKEL (reference sequence). CDR3 length: 16 amino acids.

V is TRBV20-1 and J is TRBJ1-1, with D perhaps matching TRBD1 (5 bases). V was shortened by 5 bases and J by 0 bases, with 7 bases between the two germline ends. Germline lookup yields CDR1 DFQATT and CDR2 SNEGSKA (reference sequence). The CDR3 runs 12 residues. The CDR3 sequence: CSAYRMNTEAFF. DNA for the CDR3: TGCAGTGCTTACAGGATGAACACTGAAGCTTTCTTT.

The chain is built from TRBV7-6 and TRBJ2-3, with 7 bases lining up with TRBD2. From germline, CDR1 is SGHVS and CDR2 FNYEAQ. This CDR3 comprises 15 residues. V was pared by 1 base and J by 4 bases, with 5 bases of the junction left unmatched. CDR3 sequence: CASSLDPGLPDTQYF. DNA of the CDR3: TGTGCCAGCAGCTTAGATCCGGGACTACCAGATACGCAGTATTTT.

The CDR3 nucleotides are TGTGCCAGCAGTGAAGCTGGCTATCTAGATGTGCAGTTCTTC. Its protein product is CASSEAGYLDVQFF. The genes are TRBV6-4 and TRBJ2-1; no definite D call. The CDR3 consists of 14 residues. CDR1 is MRHNA and CDR2 is SNTAGT in the germline V gene. V was pared by 3 bases and J by 12 bases, with 18 bases between.

This clonotype has only a few counts. This sequence joins TRBV9 and TRBJ2-3; the match to TRBD2 covers 9 bases. CDR1 is SGDLS and CDR2 is YYNGEE in the germline V gene. The CDR3 has 16 amino acids. Germline trimming cut 6 bases from V and 2 bases from J; bases unmatched to any gene: 10. The CDR3 sequence: CASTARLAGTTDTQYF. The DNA for the CDR3 is TGTGCCAGCACTGCCCGGCTAGCGGGAACCACAGATACGCAGTATTTT.

In this sample, this clonotype turned up a few times. J is TRBJ2-4 and V is TRBV3-1, with D perhaps TRBD2 (7 bases). V lost 4 bases and J lost 6, with 19 bases in between. Germline loops: CDR1 LGHDT, CDR2 YNNKEL (reference sequence). The CDR3 is 16 residues long. The CDR3 DNA reads TGTGCCAGCAGCCGGGAAGCGCTGGGAGGGGGAAACATTCAGTACTTC. Protein: CASSREALGGGNIQYF. Full variable domain (rest looked up from reference TRBV3-1 and TRBJ2-4): DTAVSQTPKYLVTQMGNDKSIKCEQNLGHDTMYWYKQDSKKFLKIMFSYNNKELIINETVPNRFSPKSPDKAHLNLHINSLELGDSAVYFCASSREALGGGNIQYFGAGTRLSVL.